The 17 T cell receptor beta chains below were found in one sample sequenced in a study of cytomegalovirus exposure and HLA in healthy donors (TCRdb year 2017). Preparation of the library involved the immunoSEQ multiplex PCR assay. For the multiplex PCR, a mixture combining 60 forward primers for TCR Vbeta segments and 13 reverse primers for TCR Jbeta segments was used. TCRdb mirrors the immuneACCESS table, restricted to in-frame sequences. Some clones are absent from its copies; in checked studies, under half trace to an unresolved V gene, and the reason for the others is unknown. The sample yields about 120,000 clones; 80% were counted once. Clones ranked in the top ten supply 8% to 9% of the sample. The sample taken for sequencing was PBMCs. The receptors here all came from a female donor in good health and CMV-seropositive.

The rearrangement uses TRBV5-6 and TRBJ2-1; 8 bases are shared with TRBD2. Germline V gives CDR1 SGHDT, CDR2 YYEEEE. The CDR3 runs to 16 residues. V dropped 0 bases and J dropped 4; count of bases not matched to a gene: 6. The CDR3 DNA reads as TGTGCCAGCAGCTTGGATCCGGGACTAGGGTACAATGAGCAGTTCTTC. As protein: CASSLDPGLGYNEQFF. Full variable domain (remainder filled in from reference TRBV5-6 and TRBJ2-1): DAGVTQSPTHLIKTRGQQVTLRCSPKSGHDTVSWYQQALGQGPQFIFQYYEEEERQRGNFPDRFSGHQFPNYSSELNVNALLLGDSALYLCASSLDPGLGYNEQFFGPGTRLTVL.

The genes are TRBV5-1 and TRBJ2-3; 8 nucleotides line up with TRBD1. J was trimmed by 5 bases and V by 4 bases; bases with no gene match: 6. The CDR3 spans 14 residues. In germline, CDR1 is SGHRS, CDR2 YFSETQ. The CDR3 protein is CASSPGQGRDTQYF. In nucleotides, the CDR3 is TGCGCCAGCAGCCCCGGACAGGGTAGAGATACGCAGTATTTT.

The CDR3 is CATSGLYGTSGLRSYNEQFF. The CDR3 DNA is TGTGCCACCAGTGGGCTTTACGGGACTAGCGGGCTACGCTCCTACAATGAGCAGTTCTTC. This chain links TRBV15 with TRBJ2-1; 12 bases align to TRBD2. The CDR3 spans 20 residues. With 6 bases clipped from V and 0 bases from J, the junction kept 15 bases outside the gene matches. Germline V gene sequence: CDR1 LNHNV, CDR2 YYDKDF (reference sequence). Full variable domain (remainder filled in from reference TRBV15 and TRBJ2-1): DAMVIQNPRYQVTQFGKPVTLSCSQTLNHNVMYWYQQKSSQAPKLLFHYYDKDFNNEADTPDNFQSRRPNTSFCFLDIRSPGLGDTAMYLCATSGLYGTSGLRSYNEQFFGPGTRLTVL.

The CDR3 nucleotides are TGTGCCACCAGCAGAGCCAGCTACGAGCAGTACTTC. Translating gives CATSRASYEQYF. The chain combines TRBV15 with TRBJ2-7; no clear D. The length of the CDR3 is 12 residues. Per the germline V gene, CDR1 is LNHNV and CDR2 is YYDKDF (reference sequence). Trimming took 1 base from V and 3 from J, leaving 4 bases between them.

In the case of this clone: Other DNA sequences from this sample encode an identical CDR3 as well. The rearrangement uses TRBV30 and TRBJ2-6; D possibly corresponds to TRBD1 (6 bases). The CDR3 runs to 15 residues. Germline lookup yields CDR1 GTSNPN and CDR2 SVGIG (reference sequence). Trimming removed 0 bases at V and 1 base at J, with 7 bases between. The CDR3 region has the DNA TGTGCCTGGAGTGTAGGGGGATCTGGGGCCAACGTCCTGACTTTC. This encodes CAWSVGGSGANVLTF. Full variable domain (outside the CDR3, taken from reference TRBV30 and TRBJ2-6): SQTIHQWPATLVQPVGSPLSLECTVEGTSNPNLYWYRQAAGRGLQLLFYSVGIGQISSEVPQNLSASRPQDRQFILSSKKLLLSDSGFYLCAWSVGGSGANVLTFGAGSRLTVL.

The rearrangement joins TRBV5-1 to TRBJ2-7, with 7 bases identical to TRBD2. Germline trimming cut 4 bases from V and 4 bases from J; bases unmatched to any gene: 8. Germline loops: CDR1 SGHRS, CDR2 YFSETQ. The CDR3 totals 14 residues. CDR3 residues: CASSPTSAVYEQYF. The CDR3 nucleotides are TGCGCCAGCAGCCCTACTAGCGCTGTATACGAGCAGTACTTC.

The rearrangement uses TRBV5-6 and TRBJ2-7; D is possibly TRBD1 (5 bases). This CDR3 contains 16 residues. Trimming cost V 0 bases and J 0 bases, with 13 bases left between them. Germline V gene data show CDR1 as SGHDT and CDR2 as YYEEEE. The CDR3 DNA follows: TGTGCCAGCAGCTTGGCGGCAGGGAAAAACTCCTACGAGCAGTACTTC. Translation: CASSLAAGKNSYEQYF.

The chain recombines TRBV13 with TRBJ2-7; D may be TRBD1 (5 bases). Trimming left V 3 bases short and J 5 bases short, with 11 bases between. This CDR3 has 13 residues. Germline-derived CDR1 and CDR2 are PRHDT and FYEKMQ (reference sequence). CDR3: CASSLRQNDEQYF. The CDR3 coding sequence is TGTGCCAGCAGCTTGCGACAGAACGACGAGCAGTACTTC.

In its sample, this clone was seen once. This chain connects TRBV7-9 to TRBJ2-1; 7 bases agree with TRBD2. Germline assignment: CDR1 SEHNR and CDR2 FQNEAQ (reference sequence). This CDR3 has 16 residues. The J segment lost 0 bases and the V segment lost 2 bases, leaving 4 bases of the junction unmatched. The CDR3, as DNA: TGTGCCAGCAGCTTAATAGCGGGTCACTCCTACAATGAGCAGTTCTTC. This sequence encodes CASSLIAGHSYNEQFF. Full variable domain (rest looked up from reference TRBV7-9 and TRBJ2-1): DTGVSQNPRHKITKRGQNVTFRCDPISEHNRLYWYRQTLGQGPEFLTYFQNEAQLEKSRLLSDRFSAERPKGSFSTLEIQRTEQGDSAMYLCASSLIAGHSYNEQFFGPGTRLTVL.

V and J are TRBV7-3 and TRBJ1-1; no firm D call. The CDR3 is made up of 13 amino acids. V was pared by 5 bases and J by 1 base, with 8 bases between. Germline CDR1 and CDR2: SGHTA and FQGTGA. The CDR3 is CASSPNRNTEAFF. CDR3 nucleotide sequence: TGTGCCAGCAGCCCAAACAGGAACACTGAAGCTTTCTTT.

The rearrangement joins TRBV6-1 to TRBJ2-1, with D possibly being TRBD1 (5 bases). V gave up 5 bases and J gave up 1 base, with 12 bases separating them. The CDR3 length is 15 residues. The germline CDR1 and CDR2 sequences are MNHNS and SASEGT. The CDR3 is CASSRQSTSYNEQFF. Here the CDR3 DNA reads TGTGCCAGCAGTCGACAGAGTACTTCCTACAATGAGCAGTTCTTC.

The rearrangement links TRBV27 to TRBJ2-7; 8 bases line up with TRBD1. The J segment lost 7 bases and the V segment lost 4 bases, leaving 6 bases of the junction unmatched. The germline V gene has CDR1 MNHEY and CDR2 SMNVEV (reference sequence). The CDR3 length is 13 residues. The CDR3 loop is CASSSTTGEEQYF. CDR3 nucleotides: TGTGCCAGCAGTTCAACGACAGGGGAAGAGCAGTACTTC.

Points on this clone: The same CDR3 is also encoded by other DNA sequences in this sample. The chain is built from TRBV6-5 and TRBJ1-5; 10 bases line up with TRBD1. CDR3 length: 15 residues. Per the germline V gene, CDR1 is MNHEY and CDR2 is SVGAGI. J gave up 4 bases and V 5 bases, and 5 bases lay outside the gene matches. The CDR3 here is CASSPRTGGNQPQHF. CDR3 nucleotides: TGTGCCAGCAGTCCAAGGACAGGGGGAAATCAGCCCCAGCATTTT.

This chain joins TRBV4-1 and TRBJ2-2; tentative D call: TRBD2 (5 bases). From germline, CDR1 is MGHRA and CDR2 YSYEKL. CDR3 size: 15 residues. V was clipped by 4 bases and J by 4 bases, with 13 bases between them. The CDR3 sequence: CASSRLGLATGELFF. In nucleotides, the CDR3 is TGCGCCAGCAGCCGCCTCGGACTGGCCACCGGGGAGCTGTTTTTT.

This chain links TRBV6-6 with TRBJ1-5, with a possible D match to TRBD1 (5 bases). Trimming left V 2 bases short and J 7 bases short, with 15 bases between. CDR1 is MNHNY, CDR2 SVGAGI, per germline (reference sequence). CDR3 length: 15 amino acids. The CDR3 sequence: CASSYGLKGEQPQHF. The CDR3, as DNA: TGTGCCAGCAGTTACGGTCTTAAAGGGGAACAGCCCCAGCATTTT.

The genes are TRBV30 and TRBJ1-1, with 9 positions matching TRBD1. V shed 7 bases and J 4 bases; nucleotides not matched to a gene: 10. The CDR3 loop spans 14 amino acids. Germline V CDR1 and CDR2: GTSNPN, SVGIG (reference sequence). In nucleotides, the CDR3 is TGTGCCTCCGACAGGGGGAACATGAGCACTGAAGCTTTCTTT. Protein: CASDRGNMSTEAFF.

The CDR3 is CASSLDIRYGYTF. The DNA of the CDR3 is TGTGCCAGCAGTTTAGACATCCGATATGGCTACACCTTC. J is TRBJ1-2 and V is TRBV28; no definite D call. CDR1 and CDR2 (germline): MDHEN, SYDVKM. CDR3 length: 13 residues. V gave up 2 bases and J gave up 5 bases, with 9 bases separating them.